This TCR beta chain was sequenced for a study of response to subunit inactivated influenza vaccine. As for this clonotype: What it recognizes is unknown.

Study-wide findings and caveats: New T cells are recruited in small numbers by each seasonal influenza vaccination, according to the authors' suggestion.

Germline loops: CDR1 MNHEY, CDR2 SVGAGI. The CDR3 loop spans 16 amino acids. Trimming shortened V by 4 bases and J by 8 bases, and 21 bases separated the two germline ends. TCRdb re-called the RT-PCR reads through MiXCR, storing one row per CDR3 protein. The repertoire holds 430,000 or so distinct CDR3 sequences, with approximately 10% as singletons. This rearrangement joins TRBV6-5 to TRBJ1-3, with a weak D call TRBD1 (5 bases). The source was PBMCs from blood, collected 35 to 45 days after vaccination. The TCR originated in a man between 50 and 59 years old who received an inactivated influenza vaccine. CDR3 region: CASSSGTLLVRDTIYF. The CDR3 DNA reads TGTGCCAGCAGTTCCGGGACCCTCCTAGTCCGGGACACCATATATTTT.